Included here is one T cell receptor (beta chain) sequence, with context. The sample holds a few counts of this clone. The target of this receptor is not known. The input lacks base qualities; no much larger clone sits a single base away. The data were obtained in a study of OX40 agonist ivuxolimab in advanced cancers. Background on the whole study: Ivuxolimab, which targeted the costimulatory receptor OX40 (CD134), was an agonistic, fully human IgG2 monoclonal antibody. Intravenous ivuxolimab was administered to patients every 2 weeks at six dose levels: 0.01, 0.1, 0.3, 1.5, 3 and 10 mg/kg. Of the roughly 54 patients in dose escalation, about 19 had hepatocellular carcinoma, some 15 had melanoma, 9 had renal cell carcinoma and 9 had head and neck cancer. The dose-escalation cohort was about 83% male with a mean age of approximately 59 years, ranging from roughly 20 to 80. Patients were allowed to have had prior anti-PD-1, anti-PD-L1 or anti-CTLA-4 therapy, and approximately 40% of the dose-escalation patients had been treated with checkpoint inhibitors. Three dose-escalation patients achieved partial responses, one with hepatocellular carcinoma and two with cutaneous melanoma. The purpose of peripheral TCRbeta sequencing was to test whether ivuxolimab changed TCR sequence diversity and led to clonal T-cell expansion. The paper describes the monotherapy dose-escalation part (N of about 52 patients) of the phase I trial of ivuxolimab. Overall results and qualifications from the work: Low levels of normalized T-cell clonal expansion were also seen in some patients who did not respond. The antigen specificity of the clonally expanded peripheral T cells was not determined. After ivuxolimab, more expanded clones were found on average in CD8+ T cells than in CD4+ T cells. In the 0.1-3.0 mg/kg groups, partial responders were among the patients with the lowest normalized peripheral clonal expansion, particularly in CD8+ T cells. At doses from 0.1 to 3.0 mg/kg, clonal expansion was seen in both CD4+ and CD8+ blood T cells between baseline and week 6.

Patients with autoimmune disease history or receiving systemic immunosuppression were excluded from the trial. In every dose cohort, peripheral blood was drawn for TCR sequencing at baseline, cycle 4 day 1, and cycle 7 day 1. The samples were taken from a phase I, first-in-human, multicenter, open-label dose-escalation trial of ivuxolimab. Adults with locally advanced or metastatic head and neck squamous cell, hepatocellular, melanoma or renal cell carcinoma were enrolled in the trial. Before TCR sequencing, CD4+ T cells and CD8+ T cells from peripheral blood were sorted into separate populations. Cut back by 5 bases and 8 bases, the V and J ends lie 12 bases apart. Spanning cysteine to phenylalanine, the CDR3 consists of 11 amino acids. Just CDR3 DNA is preserved here, 33 bases in frame from base 1. Per the germline V gene (reference sequence), GTSNPN is the CDR1 and SVGIG is the CDR2. Genomic DNA was extracted from sorted cells for sequencing of the TCRbeta CDR3 region. TCRbeta CDR3 regions were sequenced using the immunoSEQ Assay. What TCRdb holds here is the immuneACCESS table cut down to in-frame rearrangements. Part of the clones is not present; checked against another copy, under half of the missing clones reflect an unresolved V gene, and the others are unexplained. In this sample the table shows about 70,000 clones, 86% of which occur a single time. The top ten constitute about 8.2% of the sample.

This TCR was sampled from an adult with an advanced solid tumor such as melanoma, head and neck, liver or kidney cancer. The chain was built from TRBV30 and TRBJ1-1; TRBD1 is a weak D gene call, 5 bases matching. The starting material was CD4+ or CD8+ T cells sorted from blood, obtained in a trial of the OX40 agonist ivuxolimab. The nucleotide sequence reads as follows: TGTGCCTGGGGGTCCAGGACAGAAGCTTTCTTT. Translated, this is CAWGSRTEAFF.